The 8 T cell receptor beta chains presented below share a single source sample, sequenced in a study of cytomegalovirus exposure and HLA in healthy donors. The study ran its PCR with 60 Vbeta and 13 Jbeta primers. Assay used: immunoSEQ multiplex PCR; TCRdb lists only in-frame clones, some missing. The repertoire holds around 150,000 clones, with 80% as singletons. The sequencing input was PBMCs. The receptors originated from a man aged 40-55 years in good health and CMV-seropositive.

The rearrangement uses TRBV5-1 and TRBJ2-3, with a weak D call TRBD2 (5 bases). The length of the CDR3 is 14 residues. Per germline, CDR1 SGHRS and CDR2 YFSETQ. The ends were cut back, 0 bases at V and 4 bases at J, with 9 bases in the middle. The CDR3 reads CASSLALAADTQYF. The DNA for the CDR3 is TGCGCCAGCAGCTTGGCCCTAGCAGCAGATACGCAGTATTTT.

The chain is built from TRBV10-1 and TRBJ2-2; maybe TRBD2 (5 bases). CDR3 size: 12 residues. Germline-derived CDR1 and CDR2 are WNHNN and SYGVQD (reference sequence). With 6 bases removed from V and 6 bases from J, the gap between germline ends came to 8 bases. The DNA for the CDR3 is TGCGCCAGCAGGAGGGTGGCCGGGGAGCTGTTTTTT. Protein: CASRRVAGELFF.

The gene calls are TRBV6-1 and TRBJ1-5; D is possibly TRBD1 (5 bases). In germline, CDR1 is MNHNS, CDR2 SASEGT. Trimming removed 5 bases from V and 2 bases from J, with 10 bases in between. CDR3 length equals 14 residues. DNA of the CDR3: TGTGCCAGCAGTTCCGTCAGGGGCAATCAGCCCCAGCATTTT. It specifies CASSSVRGNQPQHF.

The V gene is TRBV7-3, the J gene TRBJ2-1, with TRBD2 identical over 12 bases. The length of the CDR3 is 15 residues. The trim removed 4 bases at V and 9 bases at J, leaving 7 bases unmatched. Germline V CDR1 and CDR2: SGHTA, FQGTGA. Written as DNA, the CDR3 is TGTGCCAGCAGCTCGGGACTAGCGGGCTTAGGTGAGCAGTTCTTC. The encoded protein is CASSSGLAGLGEQFF.

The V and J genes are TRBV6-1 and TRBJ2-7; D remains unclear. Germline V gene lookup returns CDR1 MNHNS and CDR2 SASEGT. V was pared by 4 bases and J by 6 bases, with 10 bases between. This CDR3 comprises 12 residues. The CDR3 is CASSGATREQYF. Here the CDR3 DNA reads TGTGCCAGCAGTGGGGCGACACGCGAGCAGTACTTC.

CDR3 bases: TGTGCCAGCAGTGGACAGGGTCAGCCCCAGCATTTT. This codes for CASSGQGQPQHF. V and J are TRBV6-5 and TRBJ1-5; 8 bases fit TRBD1. The V and J ends lost 5 bases and 6 bases, in that order; junction bases with no gene match: 0. Germline lookup yields CDR1 MNHEY and CDR2 SVGAGI. There are 12 residues in the CDR3.

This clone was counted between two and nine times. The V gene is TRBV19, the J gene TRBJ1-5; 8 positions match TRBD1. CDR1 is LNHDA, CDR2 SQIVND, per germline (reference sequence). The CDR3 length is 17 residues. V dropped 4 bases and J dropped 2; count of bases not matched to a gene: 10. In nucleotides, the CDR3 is TGTGCCAGTAGTAAAGGACAGGGAAGGGTGGGCAATCAGCCCCAGCATTTT. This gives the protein CASSKGQGRVGNQPQHF.

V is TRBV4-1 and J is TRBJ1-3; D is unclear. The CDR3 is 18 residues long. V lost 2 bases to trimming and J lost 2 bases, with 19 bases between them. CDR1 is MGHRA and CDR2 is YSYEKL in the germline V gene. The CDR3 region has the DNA TGCGCCAGCAGCCAATCTCACAAACAGAGGGTAGCTGGAAACACCATATATTTT. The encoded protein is CASSQSHKQRVAGNTIYF.